These 16 T cell receptor beta chains share one sample of origin, sequenced in a study of Ad26.COV2.S vaccination and SARS-CoV-2 variants. The method was immunoSEQ multiplex PCR; TCRdb's version includes in-frame clones alone and lacks a portion of them. The top ten hold about 5.4% of the sample, which has 300,000 to 350,000 clones, 85% to 90% seen once. The sample's treatment: 19 received Ad26.COV2.S at low or high dose, single or two shots; about 5 received placebo; per-sample allocation not given. Specimen acquisition occurred on day 63 following the initial vaccine or placebo injection. The sequencing here drew on peripheral blood, taken in a trial of Ad26.COV2.S vaccine versus placebo. The receptors were gathered from a person between 18 and 65 years old who received the Ad26.COV2.S COVID-19 vaccine or a placebo.

The chain uses TRBV5-1 and TRBJ2-1; 7 bases are shared with TRBD1. The CDR3 is 15 amino acids. Unmatched junction bases numbered 11, after V lost 4 bases and J lost 7 bases. CDR1 and CDR2 from the germline V gene are SGHRS and YFSETQ. The CDR3 DNA follows: TGCGCCAGCAGCAGTAACCATGGGACAGCTAATGAGCAGTTCTTC. As protein: CASSSNHGTANEQFF.

The chain combines TRBV11-3 with TRBJ2-1; a weak D match, TRBD1 (5 bases). Germline V lookup: CDR1 SGHNT, CDR2 YENEEA. V gave up 5 bases and J gave up 3 bases, with 14 bases separating them. The CDR3 runs to 15 residues. The CDR3 region is CASSRDSSYYNEQFF. The CDR3, as DNA: TGTGCCAGCAGCCGAGACAGTTCCTACTACAATGAGCAGTTCTTC.

The genes are TRBV10-3 and TRBJ1-1; D remains ambiguous. Germline V lookup: CDR1 ENHRY, CDR2 SYGVKD. The V end was cut by 0 bases, the J end by 0 bases, with 8 bases between. This CDR3 is built from 15 residues. The CDR3 DNA is TGTGCCATCAGTGAGTCCAACTGGGTGAACACTGAAGCTTTCTTT. Its translation is CAISESNWVNTEAFF.

V and J are TRBV18 and TRBJ1-5; 8 bases are shared with TRBD1. CDR3 length equals 16 residues. The V and J ends lost 4 bases and 2 bases, in that order; junction bases with no gene match: 7. CDR1 and CDR2 from the germline V gene are KGHSH and LQKENI. CDR3: CASSRERGQGNQPQHF. CDR3 DNA: TGTGCCAGCTCACGCGAAAGGGGACAGGGCAATCAGCCCCAGCATTTT.

The V gene is TRBV11-2, the J gene TRBJ1-5; weak D call: TRBD1 (6 bases). Per germline, CDR1 SGHAT and CDR2 FQNNGV. Trimming took off 1 base at V and 2 bases at J, with 18 bases between the two ends. This CDR3 spans 18 amino acids. CDR3 DNA sequence: TGTGCCAGCAGCTTAGGTATGACAGGTATTACGCGCAATCAGCCCCAGCATTTT. This encodes CASSLGMTGITRNQPQHF. Full variable domain (outside the CDR3, taken from reference TRBV11-2 and TRBJ1-5): EAGVAQSPRYKIIEKRQSVAFWCNPISGHATLYWYQQILGQGPKLLIQFQNNGVVDDSQLPKDRFSAERLKGVDSTLKIQPAKLEDSAVYLCASSLGMTGITRNQPQHFGDGTRLSIL.

The chain employs TRBV5-1 and TRBJ2-7; unclear D gene. Germline lookup yields CDR1 SGHRS and CDR2 YFSETQ. The CDR3 has 12 amino acids. Trimming stripped 5 bases from V and 3 bases from J, with 9 bases between. The CDR3 here is CASRGSHYEQYF. CDR3 nucleotides: TGCGCCAGCAGGGGCAGCCACTACGAGCAGTACTTC. Supplemented by reference TRBV5-1 and TRBJ2-7, the full variable domain reads KAGVTQTPRYLIKTRGQQVTLSCSPISGHRSVSWYQQTPGQGLQFLFEYFSETQRNKGNFPGRFSGRQFSNSRSEMNVSTLELGDSALYLCASRGSHYEQYFGPGTRLTVT.

The chain has TRBV7-9 and TRBJ1-1; D gene uncertain. V lost 4 bases and J lost 1, with 10 bases in between. The CDR3 runs 14 residues. Germline V gene sequence: CDR1 SEHNR, CDR2 FQNEAQ (reference sequence). CDR3 sequence (DNA): TGTGCCAGCAGCTGGACCGACGGGAACACTGAAGCTTTCTTT. This translates into CASSWTDGNTEAFF.

This chain links TRBV6-2 or TRBV6-3 with TRBJ1-2, with D hard to call. The CDR3 consists of 13 residues. Germline-derived CDR1 and CDR2 are MNHEY and SVGEGT. With 6 bases removed from V and 8 bases from J, the gap between germline ends came to 16 bases. The CDR3 DNA reads as TGTGCCAGCAGCCCATCGAACCCCCCGGGCTACACCTTC. This translates into CASSPSNPPGYTF.

This clone appeared once. The rearrangement links TRBV6-2 or TRBV6-3 to TRBJ1-1, with a weak D call TRBD1 (6 bases). The CDR3 is made up of 12 amino acids. The germline V gene encodes CDR1 MNHEY and CDR2 SVGEGT. The V end was cut by 8 bases, the J end by 8 bases, with 15 bases between. As DNA, the CDR3 is TGTGCCAGCCGCCGGGACACAGAAGAAGCTTTCTTT. It translates to CASRRDTEEAFF.

V and J are TRBV3-1 (or the pseudogene TRBV3-2) and TRBJ1-3; unclear D gene. This CDR3 has 14 amino acids. Germline-derived CDR1 and CDR2 are LGHDT and YNNKEL (reference sequence). Trimming removed 2 bases at V and 4 bases at J, with 9 bases between. Written as DNA, the CDR3 is TGTGCCAGCAGCCAAAGTGAGTCCGGAAACACCATATATTTT. Encoded protein: CASSQSESGNTIYF.

V usage is TRBV7-9 and J usage is TRBJ2-5; D is perhaps TRBD2 (5 bases). Germline assignment: CDR1 SEHNR and CDR2 FQNEAQ (reference sequence). This CDR3 has 15 residues. Trimming shortened V by 5 bases and J by 3 bases, and 16 bases separated the two germline ends. The CDR3: CASSHLGRAEETQYF. The DNA of the CDR3 is TGTGCCAGCAGCCACTTAGGGCGGGCGGAAGAGACCCAGTACTTC.

The V and J genes are TRBV5-5 and TRBJ2-5; D possibly corresponds to TRBD2 (8 bases). Trimming took 4 bases from V and 2 from J, leaving 21 bases between them. There are 17 residues in the CDR3. Germline values: CDR1 SGHKS, CDR2 YYEKEE (reference sequence). In nucleotides, the CDR3 is TGTGCCAGCAGCCAGGGGGTGGCGAGCGGGGGACAAGAGACCCAGTACTTC. Protein sequence: CASSQGVASGGQETQYF. Variable domain in full (rest from reference TRBV5-5 and TRBJ2-5): DAGVTQSPTHLIKTRGQQVTLRCSPISGHKSVSWYQQVLGQGPQFIFQYYEKEERGRGNFPDRFSARQFPNYSSELNVNALLLGDSALYLCASSQGVASGGQETQYFGPGTRLLVL.

This clone appeared a single time. CDR3 coding DNA: TGTGCCAGCAGTGGGCAAGAGACCCAGTACTTC. The encoded protein is CASSGQETQYF. The chain carries TRBV5-8 and TRBJ2-5; D gene uncertain. Trimming took 5 bases from V and 2 from J, leaving 4 bases between them. CDR3 length equals 11 residues. Germline values: CDR1 SGHTS, CDR2 YDEGEE.

The CDR3 region is CASSEGDSYPDDTQYF. The CDR3 coding sequence is TGCGCCAGCAGCGAAGGGGACTCCTACCCCGATGATACGCAGTATTTT. This chain uses TRBV5-1 with TRBJ2-3; TRBD2 might be the D (6 bases). The ends were cut back, 4 bases at V and 6 bases at J, with 21 bases in the middle. CDR3 length: 16 amino acids. Germline CDR1 reads SGHRS; CDR2 reads YFSETQ.

The J gene is TRBJ2-6, the V gene TRBV7-8; D gene uncertain. V dropped 8 bases and J dropped 3 bases, with 17 bases sitting between them. From germline, CDR1 is SGHVS and CDR2 FQNEAQ. This CDR3 spans 16 amino acids. The CDR3 DNA is TGTGCCAGCCAAATAAGGGTTGGAATTGGGGCCAACGTCCTGACTTTC. Residues: CASQIRVGIGANVLTF.

The chain uses TRBV7-2 and TRBJ1-1, with unresolved D. The V gene's germline CDR1 is SGHTA and CDR2 FQGNSA. The CDR3 contains 13 residues. Trimming cost V 3 bases and J 7 bases, with 12 bases left between them. CDR3 loop: CASSFYRADEAFF. CDR3 DNA: TGTGCCAGCAGCTTTTATAGGGCCGATGAAGCTTTCTTT.